This T cell receptor beta chain was captured in a study of human T cells and chemical hapten exposure (dated by TCRdb to about 2021). Context from the whole study: For sensitization, 2% DPC in acetone was applied to an approximately 2 cm by approximately 2 cm area of upper inner arm skin. Most of the patients in the cohort were female, and the cohort covered alopecia areata with under or over 50% scalp involvement, alopecia totalis and alopecia universalis. Libraries were pooled for sequencing, and variation in per-sample TCR yields was attributed mainly to small differences in library volumes within the pool. Patient blood was sampled pre-sensitization (week 0) and at 2, 6 and about 24 weeks after DPC sensitization. Blood for TCR sequencing was provided by twenty-nine alopecia patients at one to four time points (pre-sensitization, 2, 6 and 24 weeks). Patch tests used Finn chambers with 0.01% DPC on the upper back, scored after 6 days by International Contact Dermatitis Research Group standards. The study tracked peripheral blood TCR repertoire changes in vivo during primary and secondary sensitization to the hapten diphenylcyclopropenone (DPC) in alopecia patients. Throughout the study period of roughly 24 weeks, patients also received therapeutic DPC doses to the scalp every week.

V is clipped by 8 bases and J by 4 bases, and the sequence between their germline boundaries is 13 bases long. The CDR3 goes from the cysteine to the phenylalanine over 13 residues. Of all the DNA, just the CDR3 is kept, 39 bases in frame from base 1. Per the germline V gene (reference sequence), LGHDT is the CDR1 and YNNKEL is the CDR2. The protocol used for the library was RACE. The reads were generated on a NextSeq 500. Library preparation attached unique molecular identifiers to individual cDNA molecules for quantitative, reproducible TCR counting. For every blood RNA sample, sequencing covered both the TCR alpha and TCR beta chains. Concerning the study's data processing: A median of about 87,000 TCRs per sample was observed, with a range of about 20,000 to 750,000. V, J and CDR3 annotation of the TCR reads was performed with the Decombinator software suite. For PS versus PT1 abundance plots, all samples were subsampled to the same number of TCRs (28,000). Expanded TCRs were defined as absent before sensitization and observed at least eight times at the 2-week time point. TCRdb trimmed public reads at Q25 via fastp, called clones via MiXCR and kept in-frame beta chains. Every distinct CDR3 protein forms one entry, paired with its most common genes and DNA. The V and J calls were not made by the authors but by TCRdb's processing. The sample table records 85,000 or so distinct CDR3 sequences; more than 9% of these occur just once. Clones ranked in the top ten supply 1.6% of the sample.

The time point label, read with the paper, signifies: patch test 2, 6 weeks after DPC sensitization. The sample's treatment or condition label is to be understood as: therapeutic diphenylcyclopropenone sensitization with weekly scalp DPC. Blood at each patch-test visit was drawn before the patch test was applied. Eligible patients were aged 18 to 70, diagnosed with alopecia, deemed suitable for DPC therapy, and excluded if pregnant. Total RNA was extracted from unfractionated whole blood that had been collected in Tempus Blood RNA tubes. General conclusions and limits of the study: Patch test score correlated positively with the number of PT1 expanded TCRs, reaching significance at thresholds 8, 16 and 32 but not at 4. Alopecia, a presumed autoimmune disease, was present in all patients, so the immune response of the patients might differ from that of healthy individuals. No change with DPC sensitization was found in the number of TCRs above 1 in 1000 frequency, and no evidence of global repertoire structure alterations was found. After repeated subsampling, the strength of the expansion versus patch-test correlation and the threshold at which it became significant changed. Expanded TCRs formed significantly more large CDR3 similarity clusters than pre-sensitization or healthy control sets, consistent with antigen-driven responses.

Concerning this clonotype itself: What antigen it recognizes has not been identified. The input lacks base qualities; no much larger clone sits a single base away.

This specimen consisted of whole blood, obtained in connection with sensitization to the hapten diphenylcyclopropenone (DPC). The sequence links TRBV3-1 to TRBJ2-3, and perhaps TRBD2 as D gene, on 6 matching bases. The clonotype comes from a man aged 18 to 30 with alopecia areata. Some clones in this sample may be carry-over from other donors' samples. The CDR3 has the sequence CASGGAGADTQYF. In nucleotides, the sequence is TGTGCCAGCGGAGGGGCCGGGGCAGATACGCAGTATTTT.